This T cell receptor beta chain was found in a study of blood T cell repertoires in COVID-19. Germline values: CDR1 LGHNA, CDR2 YNFKEQ. The junction had 25 bases not matched to a gene; V was cut back by 4 bases and J by 5 bases. The CDR3 is 21 amino acids. Data came from immunoSEQ multiplex PCR; TCRdb stores just in-frame clones and leaves some out. The sample lists approximately 170,000 clones; about 88% were seen once. Living in about two dozen US areas, the participants were between about 18 and 95 years of age. All recovered Cohort 3 donors got two negative PCRs, got clearance, or saw symptom resolution.

The sample comprised PBMCs or T cells enriched from blood (not recorded which). The chain links TRBV4-2 to TRBJ2-7; 11 bases are shared with TRBD2. This receptor was obtained from a woman aged 18-29 years who had recovered from COVID-19. CDR3 in amino acids: CASSPVVLASGRPDSRNEQYF. CDR3 DNA: TGTGCCAGCAGCCCCGTTGTTTTGGCTAGCGGGAGGCCCGACTCAAGGAACGAGCAGTACTTC.